This TCR beta chain comes out of a study of cytomegalovirus exposure and HLA in healthy donors. Study-wide results and caveats: By HLA locus, TCR association rates varied in a later analysis, with DRB1 showing the most and HLA-C the fewest.

Primers included in the PCR were 60 Vbeta and 13 Jbeta primers. Generated by immunoSEQ multiplex PCR, the TCRdb table keeps only in-frame clones and is missing some. The sample lists tens of thousands of clones, about 69% seen once, with approximately 6.3% in the top ten. Concerning this clone: As yet, its antigen is unknown.

V dropped 5 bases and J dropped 10 bases, with 17 bases sitting between them. This CDR3 contains 12 residues. Looked up from germline, CDR1 is GTSNPN and CDR2 is SVGIG (reference sequence). V is TRBV30 and J is TRBJ1-2, with a tentative D call TRBD1 (6 bases). The material sequenced was PBMCs. The clonotype originates from a man aged 25 to 40 in good health and CMV-seropositive. The DNA of the CDR3 is TGTGCCTGGGGCAGGGGAACAAGGGACTACACCTTC. Its protein product is CAWGRGTRDYTF.